These T cell receptor beta chains were read from a single sample in a study of blood T cell repertoires in COVID-19. Here immunoSEQ multiplex PCR was the method, and the copy in TCRdb shows in-frame clones only, minus some. This sample carries tens of thousands of clones, approximately 86% of them seen once, and the ten largest clones take approximately 2.9%. The material sequenced was peripheral blood. The receptors derive from a man aged 45-65 years with active COVID-19. CDR3s include the opening cysteine and the closing phenylalanine or tryptophan. A D gene is named only where the DNA matches it firmly. Rows give clone size only sometimes, using once, few, many, or a class for an expanded clone.

clone_size,d_call,j_call,v_call,cdr3_nt,cdr3_aa
.,TRBD1,TRBJ1-5,TRBV28,TGTGCCAGCAGTTCCCCGACAGGGGGCAATCAGCCCCAGCATTTT,CASSSPTGGNQPQHF
.,TRBD2,TRBJ2-3,TRBV9,TGTGCCAGCAGCGTAGCGGGAGGGCGGGTTAGCACAGATACGCAGTATTTT,CASSVAGGRVSTDTQYF
.,TRBD2,TRBJ2-5,TRBV3-1/TRBV3-2,TGTGCCAGCAGCCAAGGCGGGAGGGCGGAGACCCAGTACTTC,CASSQGGRAETQYF
.,.,TRBJ1-1,TRBV19,TGTGCCAGTAGTATTCAGAAGGGGATAGCTTTCTTT,CASSIQKGIAFF
.,TRBD2,TRBJ2-3,TRBV7-9,TGTGCCAGCAGTGGACTAGCGGGAGAGGGGGGCACAGATACGCAGTATTTT,CASSGLAGEGGTDTQYF
once,TRBD2,TRBJ2-3,TRBV4-3,TGCGCCAGCAGCCAAGCATTCGTAGCGGGGGGAGCAGATACGCAGTATTTT,CASSQAFVAGGADTQYF
once,TRBD1,TRBJ1-1,TRBV29-1,TGCAGCGGGCAGGGGGTTGGGACTGAAGCTTTCTTT,CSGQGVGTEAFF
.,.,TRBJ2-7,TRBV5-1,TGCGCCAGCAGCTTGGAATCTGTAGCCTACGAGCAGTACTTC,CASSLESVAYEQYF
.,.,TRBJ1-2,TRBV7-9,TGTGCCAGCAGCTTCGAGAGCTATGGCTACACCTTC,CASSFESYGYTF
once,.,TRBJ1-1,TRBV11-1,TGTGCCAGCAGCGAACGACAGGACTCGAACACTGAAGCTTTCTTT,CASSERQDSNTEAFF
once,TRBD1,TRBJ1-1,TRBV6-5,TGTGCCAGCAGACAAGGACAGGGAGCTTTCTTT,CASRQGQGAFF
.,TRBD2,TRBJ2-2,TRBV11-2,TGTGCCAGCAGCTTATTTCGCGGGAGGGCCTCCGGGGAGCTGTTTTTT,CASSLFRGRASGELFF
few,TRBD2,TRBJ2-1,TRBV11-2,TGTGCCAGCAGCGACCTAGCGGGGGGGCTCCATGAGCAGTTCTTC,CASSDLAGGLHEQFF
.,.,TRBJ2-1,TRBV11-2,TGTGCCAGCAGCTTAAGGGGTCGGTTGGATGAGCAGTTCTTC,CASSLRGRLDEQFF
.,.,TRBJ1-6,TRBV7-6,TGTGCCAGCAGCTTACGGCCCACTTCCAGGGATAGCTCCTATAATTCACCCCTCCACTTT,CASSLRPTSRDSSYNSPLHF
.,TRBD2,TRBJ2-3,TRBV11-2,TGTGCCAGCAGCTTGGCTAGCGGCCCGTCCACAGATACGCAGTATTTT,CASSLASGPSTDTQYF
once,TRBD2,TRBJ2-1,TRBV5-1,TGCGCCAGCAGCCCTAAAGGGCTAGCGGGAGAGGTGTCAAATGAGCAGTTCTTC,CASSPKGLAGEVSNEQFF
.,.,TRBJ2-1,TRBV7-3,TGTGCCAGCAGCTTAACCGGAGCTAGCGATGAGCAGTTCTTC,CASSLTGASDEQFF
.,.,TRBJ2-4,TRBV6-2/TRBV6-3,TGTGCCAGCAGTTACTTAACAGGGAAAGGAAACATTCAGTACTTC,CASSYLTGKGNIQYF
.,.,TRBJ1-1,TRBV6-2/TRBV6-3,TGTGCCAGCAGTTACGGAGTCGGGTTAAGGCCCAACACTGAAGCTTTCTTT,CASSYGVGLRPNTEAFF
.,TRBD2,TRBJ2-2,TRBV10-2,TGCGCCAGCAGTGTAACTAGCGGAGATACCGGGGAGCTGTTTTTT,CASSVTSGDTGELFF
.,.,TRBJ1-2,TRBV12-3/TRBV12-4,TGTGCCAGCAGCACAGGATCCGGGTATGGCTACACCTTC,CASSTGSGYGYTF
.,TRBD1,TRBJ1-1,TRBV7-2,TGTGCCAGCAGCTACCGGGACAGGGGCCCTAACCCTGAAGCTTTCTTT,CASSYRDRGPNPEAFF
few,TRBD1,TRBJ2-7,TRBV3-1/TRBV3-2,TGTGCCAGCACCCAGGAAGGGACAGCGTCCTACGAGCAGTACTTC,CASTQEGTASYEQYF
.,.,TRBJ1-1,TRBV19,TGTGCCAGTAGTATTTCCTTAAGGGGGAACACTGAAGCTTTCTTT,CASSISLRGNTEAFF
.,.,TRBJ2-1,TRBV3-1/TRBV3-2,TGTGCCAGCAGCCTAAGGGAGCGGAGCAATGAGCAGTTCTTC,CASSLRERSNEQFF
.,TRBD2,TRBJ2-2,TRBV24-1,TGTGCCACCAGTGATTCCGGGGGGTTTGGCGGGGAGCTGTTTTTT,CATSDSGGFGGELFF
.,TRBD1,TRBJ1-3,TRBV9,TGTGCCAGCAGCCGGGACAGGGGGGCTGACACCATATATTTT,CASSRDRGADTIYF